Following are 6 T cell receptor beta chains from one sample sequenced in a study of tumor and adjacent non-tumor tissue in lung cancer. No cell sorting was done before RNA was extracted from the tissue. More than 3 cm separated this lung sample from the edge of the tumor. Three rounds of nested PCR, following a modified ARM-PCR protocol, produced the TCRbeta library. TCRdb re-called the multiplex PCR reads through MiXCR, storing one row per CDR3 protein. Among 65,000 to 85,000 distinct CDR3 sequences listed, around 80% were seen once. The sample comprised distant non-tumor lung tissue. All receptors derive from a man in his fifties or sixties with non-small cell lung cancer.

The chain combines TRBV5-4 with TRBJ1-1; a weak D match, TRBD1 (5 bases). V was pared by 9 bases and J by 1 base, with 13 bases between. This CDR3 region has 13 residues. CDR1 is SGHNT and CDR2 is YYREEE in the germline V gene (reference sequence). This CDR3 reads CANGGERNTEAFF. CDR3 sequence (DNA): TGTGCCAACGGGGGAGAGAGGAACACTGAAGCTTTCTTT.

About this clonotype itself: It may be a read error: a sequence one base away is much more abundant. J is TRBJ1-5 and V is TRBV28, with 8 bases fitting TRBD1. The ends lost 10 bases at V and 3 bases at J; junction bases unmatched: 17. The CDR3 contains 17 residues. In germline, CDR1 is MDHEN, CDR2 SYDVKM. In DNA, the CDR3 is TGTGCCAACAGGGGATACAGAAGGACAGGGTACAATCAGCCCCAGCATTTT. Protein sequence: CANRGYRRTGYNQPQHF.

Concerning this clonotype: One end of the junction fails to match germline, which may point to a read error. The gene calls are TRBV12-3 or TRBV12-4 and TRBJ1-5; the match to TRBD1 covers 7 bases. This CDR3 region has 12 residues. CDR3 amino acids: CASRQGGGQPHF. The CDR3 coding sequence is TGTGCTAGCAGACAGGGCGGGGGTCAGCCCCATTTT.

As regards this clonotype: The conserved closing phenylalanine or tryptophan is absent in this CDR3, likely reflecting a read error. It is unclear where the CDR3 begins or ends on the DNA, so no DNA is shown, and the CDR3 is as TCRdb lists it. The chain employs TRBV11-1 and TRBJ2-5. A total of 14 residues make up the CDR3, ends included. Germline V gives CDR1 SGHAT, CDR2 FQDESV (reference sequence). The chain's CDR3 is CASSKDTYQGTQYL.

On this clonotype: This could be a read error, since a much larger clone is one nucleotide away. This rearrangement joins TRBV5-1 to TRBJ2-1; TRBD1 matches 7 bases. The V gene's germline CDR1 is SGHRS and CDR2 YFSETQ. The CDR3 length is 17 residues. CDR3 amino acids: CASSFSFRDSSYNDQFF. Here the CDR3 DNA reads TGCGCCAGCAGCTTCTCTTTCCGGGACAGCTCCTACAATGACCAGTTCTTC. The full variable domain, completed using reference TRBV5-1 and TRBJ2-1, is KAGVTQTPRYLIKTRGQQVTLSCSPISGHRSVSWYQQTPGQGLQFLFEYFSETQRNKGNFPGRFSGRQFSNSRSEMNVSTLELGDSALYLCASSFSFRDSSYNDQFFGPGTRLTVL.

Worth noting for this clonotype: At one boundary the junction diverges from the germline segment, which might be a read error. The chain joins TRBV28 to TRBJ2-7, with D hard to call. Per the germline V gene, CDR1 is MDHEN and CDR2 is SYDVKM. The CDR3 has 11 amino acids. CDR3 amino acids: CAGSSHGEQYF. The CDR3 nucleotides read TGTGCCGGCAGTTCTCATGGCGAGCAGTACTTC.